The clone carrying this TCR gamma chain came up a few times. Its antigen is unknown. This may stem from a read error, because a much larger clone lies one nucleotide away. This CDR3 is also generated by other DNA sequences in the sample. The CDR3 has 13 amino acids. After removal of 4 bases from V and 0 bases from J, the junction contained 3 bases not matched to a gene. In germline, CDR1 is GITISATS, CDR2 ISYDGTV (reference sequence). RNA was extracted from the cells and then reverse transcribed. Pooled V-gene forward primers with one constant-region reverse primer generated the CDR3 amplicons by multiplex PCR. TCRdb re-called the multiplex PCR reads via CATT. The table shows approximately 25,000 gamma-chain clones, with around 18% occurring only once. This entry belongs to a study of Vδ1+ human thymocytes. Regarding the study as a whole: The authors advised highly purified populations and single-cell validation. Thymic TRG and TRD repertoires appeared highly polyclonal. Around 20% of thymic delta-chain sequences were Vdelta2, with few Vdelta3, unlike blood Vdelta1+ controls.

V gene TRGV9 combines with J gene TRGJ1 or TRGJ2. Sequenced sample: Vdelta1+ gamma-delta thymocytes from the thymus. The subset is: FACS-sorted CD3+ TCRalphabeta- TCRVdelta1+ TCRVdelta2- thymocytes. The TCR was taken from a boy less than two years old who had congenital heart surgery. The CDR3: CALWELNYYKKLF. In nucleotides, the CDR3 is TGTGCCTTGTGGGAACTGAATTATTATAAGAAACTCTTT.